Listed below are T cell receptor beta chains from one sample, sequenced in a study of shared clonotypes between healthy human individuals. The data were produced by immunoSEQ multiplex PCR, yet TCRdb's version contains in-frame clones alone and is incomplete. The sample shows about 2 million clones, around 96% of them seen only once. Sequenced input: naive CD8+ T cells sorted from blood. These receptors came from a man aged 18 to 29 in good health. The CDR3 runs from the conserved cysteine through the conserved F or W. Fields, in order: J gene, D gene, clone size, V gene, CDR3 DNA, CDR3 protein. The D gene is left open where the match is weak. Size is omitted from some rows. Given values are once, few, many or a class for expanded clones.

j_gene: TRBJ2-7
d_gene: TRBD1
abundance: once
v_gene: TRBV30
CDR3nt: TGTGCCTGGAGTGTACAGGGACAGGGGCACGAGCAGTACTTC
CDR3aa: CAWSVQGQGHEQYF

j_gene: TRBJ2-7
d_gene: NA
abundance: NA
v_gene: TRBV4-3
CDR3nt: TGCGCCAGCAGCCAAGATGTGGAGGGGATCTACGAGCAGTACTTC
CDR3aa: CASSQDVEGIYEQYF

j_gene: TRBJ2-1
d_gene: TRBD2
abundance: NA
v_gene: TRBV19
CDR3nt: TGTGCCAGTAGCCCTACTAGCGGGAGCTACAATGAGCAGTTCTTC
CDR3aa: CASSPTSGSYNEQFF

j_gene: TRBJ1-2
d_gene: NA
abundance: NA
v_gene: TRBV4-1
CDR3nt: TGCGCCAGCAGCCAAGTTTTAGACAGTACCTACTATGGCTACACCTTC
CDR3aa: CASSQVLDSTYYGYTF

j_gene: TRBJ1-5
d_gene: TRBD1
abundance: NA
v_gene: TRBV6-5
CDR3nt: TGTGCCAGCAGTTACACGGGACAGGGTGGCAATCAGCCCCAGCATTTT
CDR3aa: CASSYTGQGGNQPQHF

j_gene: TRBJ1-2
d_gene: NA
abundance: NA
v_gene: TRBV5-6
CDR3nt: TGTGCCAGCAGCTTGAGGGCTCAGATTAACTATGGCTACACCTTC
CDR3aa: CASSLRAQINYGYTF

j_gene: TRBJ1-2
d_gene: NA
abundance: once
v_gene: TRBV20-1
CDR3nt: TGCAGTGCGGCCGGGATTGGAGGCTACACCTTC
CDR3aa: CSAAGIGGYTF

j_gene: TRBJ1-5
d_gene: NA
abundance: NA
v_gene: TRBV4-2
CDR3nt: TGTGCCAGCAGCCAAGAAGAGGGGCCTAGCAATCAGCCCCAGCATTTT
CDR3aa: CASSQEEGPSNQPQHF

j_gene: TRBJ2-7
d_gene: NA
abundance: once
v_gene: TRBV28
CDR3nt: TGTGCCAGCAGTCCTTCGGGGACCCACTACGAGCAGTACTTC
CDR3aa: CASSPSGTHYEQYF

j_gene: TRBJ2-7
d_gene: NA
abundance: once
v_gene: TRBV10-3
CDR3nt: TGTGCCGTACGATCGACAGGGGAGGGCTACGAGCAGTACTTC
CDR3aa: CAVRSTGEGYEQYF

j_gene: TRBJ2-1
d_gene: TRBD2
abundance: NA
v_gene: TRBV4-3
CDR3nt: TGCGCCAGCAGCCAAGATCAGATAGCGGGACCGCCTTACAATGAGCAGTTCTTC
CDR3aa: CASSQDQIAGPPYNEQFF

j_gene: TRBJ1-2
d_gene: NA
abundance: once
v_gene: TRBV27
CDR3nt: TGTGCCAGCAGTCCTAGCTGGGCTAACTATGGCTACACCTTC
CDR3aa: CASSPSWANYGYTF

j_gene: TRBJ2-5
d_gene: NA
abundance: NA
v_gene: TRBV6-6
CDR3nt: TGTGCCAGCAGTCCCGACCCTGCCCAAGAGACCCAGTACTTC
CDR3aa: CASSPDPAQETQYF

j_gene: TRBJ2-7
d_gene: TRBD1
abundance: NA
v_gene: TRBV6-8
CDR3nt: TGTGCCAGCCATATACTCCGGGACAGGGAAGATAATGGGTGCTACGAGCAGTACTTC
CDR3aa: CASHILRDREDNGCYEQYF

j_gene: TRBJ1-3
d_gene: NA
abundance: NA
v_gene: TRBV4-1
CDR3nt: TGCGCCAGCAGCTCAACTTCCCACTCTGGAAACACCATATATTTT
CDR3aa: CASSSTSHSGNTIYF

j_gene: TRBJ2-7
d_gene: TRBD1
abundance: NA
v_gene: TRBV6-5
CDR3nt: TGTGCCAGCAGCTCCGACAGGGGGTACGAGCAGTACTTC
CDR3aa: CASSSDRGYEQYF

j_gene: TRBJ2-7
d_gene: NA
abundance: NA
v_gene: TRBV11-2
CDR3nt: TGTGCCAGCAGCTTAGTCCCAAAGACTGGCTACGAGCAGTACTTC
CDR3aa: CASSLVPKTGYEQYF

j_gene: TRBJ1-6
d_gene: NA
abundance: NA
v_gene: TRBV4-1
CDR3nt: TGCGCCAGCAGCCCCTCAGACAGAAGTAATTCACCCCTCCACTTT
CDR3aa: CASSPSDRSNSPLHF

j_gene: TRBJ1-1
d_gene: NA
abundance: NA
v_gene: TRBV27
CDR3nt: TGTGCCAGCAGGGTACAGTTGAACACTGAAGCTTTCTTT
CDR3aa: CASRVQLNTEAFF

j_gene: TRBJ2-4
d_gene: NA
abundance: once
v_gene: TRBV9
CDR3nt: TGTGCCAGCAGCGTAGGACCCACAGCCAAAAACATTCAGTACTTC
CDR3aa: CASSVGPTAKNIQYF

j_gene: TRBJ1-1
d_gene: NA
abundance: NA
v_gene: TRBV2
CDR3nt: TGTGCCAGCACAGAGGGGGGTCGAGCTGAAGCTTTCTTT
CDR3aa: CASTEGGRAEAFF

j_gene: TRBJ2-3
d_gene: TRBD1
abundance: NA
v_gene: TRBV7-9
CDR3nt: TGTGCCAGCAGCCAACCTACAGGGGATGTTTCTACAGATACGCAGTATTTT
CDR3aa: CASSQPTGDVSTDTQYF

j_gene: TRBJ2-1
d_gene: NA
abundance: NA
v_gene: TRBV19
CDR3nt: TGTGCCAGTAGTGCTGGGGGGGCCTTCTACAATGAGCAGTTCTTC
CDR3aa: CASSAGGAFYNEQFF

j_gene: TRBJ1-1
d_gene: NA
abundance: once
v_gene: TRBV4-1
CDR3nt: TGCGCCAGCAGCTTCATCGGGACACACGTTGAAGCTTTCTTT
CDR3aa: CASSFIGTHVEAFF

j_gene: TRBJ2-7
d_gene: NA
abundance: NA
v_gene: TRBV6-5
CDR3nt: TGTGCCAGCAGACCAATTCCGACAGGCTCCTACGAGCAGTACTTC
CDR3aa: CASRPIPTGSYEQYF

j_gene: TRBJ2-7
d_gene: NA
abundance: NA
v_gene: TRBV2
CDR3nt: TGTGCCAACCGGGACGGCTACGAGCAGTACTTC
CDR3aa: CANRDGYEQYF

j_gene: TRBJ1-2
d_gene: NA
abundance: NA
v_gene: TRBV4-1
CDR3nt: TGCGCCAGCAGCCCCGCGGGGGGTTTTGGCTACACCTTC
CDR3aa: CASSPAGGFGYTF

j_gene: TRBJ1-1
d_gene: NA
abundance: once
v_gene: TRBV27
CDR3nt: TGTGCCAGCAGTTTATGGGAGGGGACTGAAGCTTTCTTT
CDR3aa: CASSLWEGTEAFF

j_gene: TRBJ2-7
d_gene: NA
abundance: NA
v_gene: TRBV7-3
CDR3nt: TGTGCCAGCAGCTGGGTAGACCGGGTAGGGTTAGAGCAGTACTTC
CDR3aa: CASSWVDRVGLEQYF

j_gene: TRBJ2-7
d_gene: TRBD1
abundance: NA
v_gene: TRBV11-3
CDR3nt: TGTGCCAGCAGCTTAGGGGCAGGGGGCGAGCAGTACTTC
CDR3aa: CASSLGAGGEQYF

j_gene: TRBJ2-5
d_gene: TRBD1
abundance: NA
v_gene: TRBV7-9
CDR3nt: TGTGCCAGCAGCTTGACAGGGGGCTATGAGACCCAGTACTTC
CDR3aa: CASSLTGGYETQYF

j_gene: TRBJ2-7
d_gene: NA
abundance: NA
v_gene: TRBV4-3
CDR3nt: TGCGCCAGCAGCCAAGACGTGGCACCGGGGTACGAGCAGTACTTC
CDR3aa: CASSQDVAPGYEQYF